This T cell receptor beta chain was recorded in a study of blood T cell repertoires in COVID-19. Study information: Spain, Italy and the United States supplied samples that represented acute and convalescent COVID-19. The cDNA or gDNA used as material had been derived from T cells, B-cell-depleted T cells, or PBMCs.

Authors' analysis steps: Nucleated cell number was recorded as an estimate derived from reference gene primer amplification. The protocol was immunoSEQ multiplex PCR, while the TCRdb copy is restricted to in-frame clones and leaves out a portion. Clone size and V and J calls were adopted from that table, with D and trimming inferred from the DNA. This table has 70,000 to 100,000 clones, more than 90% appearing once. CDR3 length equals 15 residues. Germline lookup yields CDR1 SGHRS and CDR2 YFSETQ. The V gene end was trimmed by 6 bases and the J gene end by 1 base; junction bases not matched to a gene: 8.

Input material: peripheral blood. This TCR was sampled from a man aged 60-69 years with acute or convalescent COVID-19. The J gene is TRBJ2-3, the V gene TRBV5-1; 7 nucleotides match TRBD1. The CDR3 nucleotides are TGCGCCAGCACCACATCCGACAGGGGCACAGATACGCAGTATTTT. It encodes CASTTSDRGTDTQYF.